These 21 T cell receptor beta chains share one sample of origin, sequenced in a study of Graves' ophthalmopathy and Graves' hyperthyroidism. RNA transcripts served as template for amplifying TCR beta CDR3 sequences. Second-round multiplex PCR came after a first-round RT-PCR that employed HTBI primers. TCRdb processed the multiplex PCR reads anew with MiXCR; each CDR3 protein has one entry. Altogether more than 1,000,000 distinct CDR3 sequences are present, roughly two fifths being singletons, with the ten largest covering around 10%. The sample was peripheral blood or thyroid tissue (not recorded which). These receptors came from an adult man with Graves' hyperthyroidism.

This clonotype has more than one count but fewer than ten. The chain couples TRBV7-9 to TRBJ2-2; 7 bases align to TRBD1. CDR3 length: 16 residues. Germline V gene sequence: CDR1 SEHNR, CDR2 FQNEAQ (reference sequence). Trimming cost V 5 bases and J 5 bases; bases outside gene matches: 11. The CDR3 DNA follows: TGTGCCAGCAGCCGAACCGGGACAGCCACAACCGGGGAGCTGTTTTTT. Its protein product is CASSRTGTATTGELFF.

A note on this clonotype: This could be a read error, since a much larger clone is one nucleotide away. This chain uses TRBV19 with TRBJ1-1; no firm D call. V gave up 7 bases and J gave up 3 bases, with 15 bases separating them. This CDR3 has 14 amino acids. Germline CDR1 LNHDA, CDR2 SQIVND (reference sequence). The CDR3 is CASTGSGWHTEAFF. Written as DNA, the CDR3 is TGTGCCAGTACGGGAAGCGGGTGGCACACTGAAGCTTTCTTT.

A few counts support this clonotype. The V gene is TRBV6-5, the J gene TRBJ1-2, with 8 bases aligning to TRBD1. V was clipped by 2 bases and J by 4 bases; unmatched bases: 9. Germline CDR1 reads MNHEY; CDR2 reads SVGAGI. The CDR3 is 16 residues long. CDR3 nucleotide sequence: TGTGCCAGCAGTTACGAAGCCTTGACAGGGGTCTATGGCTACACCTTC. Amino acids: CASSYEALTGVYGYTF.

The J gene is TRBJ1-1, the V gene TRBV30; D not certain. V was shortened by 5 bases and J by 9 bases, with 19 bases between the two germline ends. This CDR3 contains 13 residues. The V gene's germline CDR1 is GTSNPN and CDR2 SVGIG (reference sequence). The CDR3 DNA is TGTGCCTGGGCACCTATGGGCTTGGGAAAAGCTTTCTTT. As protein: CAWAPMGLGKAFF.

This chain links TRBV7-2 with TRBJ2-3, with 12 bases aligning to TRBD2. Unmatched junction bases numbered 15, after V lost 0 bases and J lost 5 bases. This CDR3 is 20 amino acids long. The germline gives CDR1 SGHTA, CDR2 FQGNSA. CDR3 nucleotide sequence: TGTGCCAGCAGCTTAGCGTATGCTAGCGGGAGGGCCGTTTCTATAGATACGCAGTATTTT. Translating gives CASSLAYASGRAVSIDTQYF. Using reference TRBV7-2 and TRBJ2-3 for the parts outside the CDR3, the full variable domain is GAGVSQSPSNKVTEKGKDVELRCDPISGHTALYWYRQSLGQGLEFLIYFQGNSAPDKSGLPSDRFSAERTGGSVSTLTIQRTQQEDSAVYLCASSLAYASGRAVSIDTQYFGPGTRLTVL.

This clonotype showed up many times. This chain joins TRBV29-1 and TRBJ1-5; D is unclear. The V gene's germline CDR1 is SQVTM and CDR2 ANQGSEA. V gave up 4 bases and J gave up 5 bases, with 12 bases separating them. The CDR3 runs 13 residues. Here the CDR3 DNA reads TGCAGCGTTGCAAGTGGGTCTGATCAGCCCCAGCATTTT. Translated: CSVASGSDQPQHF. Based on the CDR3 plus reference TRBV29-1 and TRBJ1-5, the full variable domain is SAVISQKPSRDICQRGTSLTIQCQVDSQVTMMFWYRQQPGQSLTLIATANQGSEATYESGFVIDKFPISRPNLTFSTLTVSNMSPEDSSIYLCSVASGSDQPQHFGDGTRLSIL.

This clonotype has at least ten counts. The V and J genes are TRBV7-9 and TRBJ1-5; D not certain. Deletions cut 5 bases from V and 1 base from J, with 12 bases between. The CDR3 has 15 amino acids. Germline V gene data show CDR1 as SEHNR and CDR2 as FQNEAQ (reference sequence). CDR3 in amino acids: CASSDKALSNQPQHF. CDR3 nucleotide sequence: TGTGCCAGCAGCGATAAGGCCTTAAGCAATCAGCCCCAGCATTTT.

A few counts support this clonotype. This chain links TRBV11-1 with TRBJ2-7, with TRBD2 as a possible D gene (6 bases). Per the germline V gene, CDR1 is SGHAT and CDR2 is FQDESV (reference sequence). V was cut by 0 bases and J by 6 bases, with 21 bases left in between. The CDR3 runs to 17 residues. The CDR3 here is CASSLARRVLPSGEQYF. In nucleotides, the CDR3 is TGTGCCAGCAGCTTAGCGCGGAGGGTCTTACCGTCGGGCGAGCAGTACTTC. Combining the CDR3 with reference TRBV11-1 and TRBJ2-7 gives the whole variable domain EAEVAQSPRYKITEKSQAVAFWCDPISGHATLYWYRQILGQGPELLVQFQDESVVDDSQLPKDRFSAERLKGVDSTLKIQPAELGDSAMYLCASSLARRVLPSGEQYFGPGTRLTVT.

At least ten counts were recorded for this clonotype. The chain recombines TRBV4-2 with TRBJ1-2; a weak D match, TRBD1 (6 bases). V was trimmed by 1 base and J by 1 base, leaving 10 bases between them. The CDR3 is 15 amino acids. Germline V gene lookup returns CDR1 LGHNA and CDR2 YNFKEQ. The CDR3 coding sequence is TGTGCCAGCAGCCAAGGAAGGACAGTTAACTATGGCTACACCTTC. It yields the protein CASSQGRTVNYGYTF.

This clonotype was recorded many times. This chain joins TRBV20-1 and TRBJ2-7, with D perhaps TRBD1 (5 bases). From germline, CDR1 is DFQATT and CDR2 SNEGSKA (reference sequence). V lost 4 bases to trimming and J lost 3 bases, with 19 bases between them. This CDR3 is built from 15 residues. The CDR3 DNA sequence: TGCAGTGCTACTCCTGTTAGACAGAGCTACTACGAGCAGTACTTC. This gives the protein CSATPVRQSYYEQYF.

This chain joins TRBV7-8 and TRBJ2-7; D gene unclear. From germline, CDR1 is SGHVS and CDR2 FQNEAQ. The V end lost 6 bases, the J end lost 5 bases, and 32 bases lay between the germline ends. This CDR3 spans 19 amino acids. The CDR3 reads CASRKDGRLVEIVGHEQYF. CDR3 in DNA: TGTGCCAGCAGAAAAGACGGCCGGCTGGTGGAGATCGTGGGCCACGAGCAGTACTTC.

V gene TRBV7-9 combines with J gene TRBJ2-7; possible D gene TRBD1, 5 bases. V lost 5 bases to trimming and J lost 7 bases, with 21 bases between them. CDR1 is SEHNR, CDR2 FQNEAQ, per germline (reference sequence). There are 15 residues in the CDR3. CDR3 sequence reads: CASSAQDGGTGEQYF. CDR3 in DNA: TGTGCCAGCAGCGCACAGGACGGCGGTACAGGAGAGCAGTACTTC. Filled out from reference TRBV7-9 and TRBJ2-7, the complete variable domain reads DTGVSQNPRHKITKRGQNVTFRCDPISEHNRLYWYRQTLGQGPEFLTYFQNEAQLEKSRLLSDRFSAERPKGSFSTLEIQRTEQGDSAMYLCASSAQDGGTGEQYFGPGTRLTVT.

This clonotype occurred a few times. A junction end diverges from the germline sequence, so it may reflect a read error. The chain joins TRBV9 to TRBJ1-1; maybe TRBD1 (5 bases). The CDR3 covers 16 residues. Germline-derived CDR1 and CDR2 are SGDLS and YYNGEE. The CDR3 DNA is TGTGCCAGCAGCCCCCCCGAGGGGACCCCGAACGCTGAAGCTTTCTTT. As protein: CASSPPEGTPNAEAFF. The full variable domain, rest sourced from reference TRBV9 and TRBJ1-1, is DSGVTQTPKHLITATGQRVTLRCSPRSGDLSVYWYQQSLDQGLQFLIQYYNGEERAKGNILERFSAQQFPDLHSELNLSSLELGDSALYFCASSPPEGTPNAEAFFGQGTRLTVV.

This clonotype has only a few counts. The chain has TRBV7-2 and TRBJ2-7; no definite D call. V was clipped by 6 bases and J by 2 bases, with 17 bases between them. This CDR3 has 15 residues. Per germline, CDR1 SGHTA and CDR2 FQGNSA. CDR3 protein: CASSFLFGGAYEQYF. CDR3 sequence (DNA): TGTGCCAGCAGTTTCCTATTCGGCGGAGCCTACGAGCAGTACTTC.

There are many counts of this clonotype. The J gene is TRBJ1-4, the V gene TRBV11-2; no firm D call. The CDR3 spans 14 residues. Germline CDR1 and CDR2: SGHAT and FQNNGV. V was shortened by 2 bases and J by 11 bases, with 15 bases between the two germline ends. The CDR3 region is CASSLRAADLKLFF. The CDR3, as DNA: TGTGCCAGCAGCTTACGAGCAGCGGATCTCAAACTGTTTTTT. Full variable domain (missing parts from reference TRBV11-2 and TRBJ1-4): EAGVAQSPRYKIIEKRQSVAFWCNPISGHATLYWYQQILGQGPKLLIQFQNNGVVDDSQLPKDRFSAERLKGVDSTLKIQPAKLEDSAVYLCASSLRAADLKLFFGSGTQLSVL.

This clonotype was counted only a few times. The rearrangement links TRBV25-1 to TRBJ1-2, with a possible D match to TRBD1 (6 bases). This CDR3 has 16 amino acids. Deletions cut 6 bases from V and 2 bases from J, with 19 bases between. The germline CDR1 and CDR2 sequences are MGHDK and SYGVNS. DNA of the CDR3: TGTGCCAGCAGCCCCCCGGACAGTCTTTTAAACTATGGCTACACCTTC. Protein sequence: CASSPPDSLLNYGYTF.

Many counts were recorded for this clonotype. The J gene is TRBJ1-6, the V gene TRBV2; D not certain. Trimming removed 6 bases from V and 14 bases from J, with 11 bases in between. Germline V gene data show CDR1 as SNHLY and CDR2 as FYNNEI. There are 11 residues in the CDR3. This CDR3 reads CASSLRYALHF. The CDR3 bases are TGTGCCAGCAGCCTTCGTTATGCCCTCCACTTT.

This clonotype showed up many times. The chain combines TRBV7-2 with TRBJ2-5; tentatively, D is TRBD2 (7 bases). CDR3 length: 15 residues. The germline CDR1 and CDR2 sequences are SGHTA and FQGNSA. V was clipped by 6 bases and J by 5 bases, with 19 bases between them. The chain's CDR3 is CASRLRGGDLETQYF. CDR3 DNA: TGTGCCAGCAGACTGAGGGGGGGGGACTTGGAGACCCAGTACTTC.

The rearrangement joins TRBV6-5 to TRBJ2-2; tentatively, D is TRBD1 (5 bases). The length of the CDR3 is 16 residues. V was cut by 6 bases and J by 3 bases, with 17 bases left in between. Germline-derived CDR1 and CDR2 are MNHEY and SVGAGI. The CDR3 DNA sequence: TGTGCCAGCAGCCTAAGACAGCTCCGAGACACCGGGGAGCTGTTTTTT. Amino acids: CASSLRQLRDTGELFF.

Points on this clonotype: Possible read error: a much larger clone is one base away. V and J are TRBV5-5 and TRBJ1-4; D gene uncertain. Between the trimmed V and J ends, which lost 7 bases and 6 bases, there was a span of 16 bases. Looked up from germline, CDR1 is SGHKS and CDR2 is YYEKEE (reference sequence). The CDR3 covers 14 residues. CDR3 sequence (DNA): TGTGCCAGCCAGGTGACACCTACTGATGAAAAACTGTTTTTT. Protein: CASQVTPTDEKLFF.

About this clonotype: A much larger clone lies a single base off, so this may be a read error. V gene TRBV20-1 combines with J gene TRBJ1-1; weak D call: TRBD1 (5 bases). The CDR3 is 13 amino acids. The germline CDR1 and CDR2 sequences are DFQATT and SNEGSKA (reference sequence). V dropped 5 bases and J dropped 1 base, with 11 bases sitting between them. CDR3 protein: CSAAETANTEAFF. For the CDR3, the DNA is TGCAGTGCTGCGGAGACAGCGAACACTGAAGCTTTCTTT.